The 17 T cell receptor beta chains given below trace back to one sample, sequenced in a study of T cell changes during pregnancy in multiple sclerosis. Assay: immunoSEQ multiplex PCR; the TCRdb copy retains only in-frame clones and omits some. The repertoire includes tens of thousands of clones, about 88% of them detected once, and 10% to 12% sits in the top ten. Sequences were derived from CD8+ T cells from peripheral blood mononuclear cells, sampled in the third trimester of pregnancy. The receptors were sampled from a female donor with multiple sclerosis, enrolled in a pregnancy study.

This chain joins TRBV19 and TRBJ2-7, with 8 bases fitting TRBD1. The V gene end was trimmed by 5 bases and the J gene end by 2 bases; junction bases not matched to a gene: 8. Per the germline V gene, CDR1 is LNHDA and CDR2 is SQIVND (reference sequence). CDR3 length: 15 amino acids. CDR3 nucleotides: TGTGCCAGTAGTGCAGGGACAGGCGAGACCTACGAGCAGTACTTC. It yields the protein CASSAGTGETYEQYF. Variable domain in full (rest from reference TRBV19 and TRBJ2-7): DGGITQSPKYLFRKEGQNVTLSCEQNLNHDAMYWYRQDPGQGLRLIYYSQIVNDFQKGDIAEGYSVSREKKESFPLTVTSAQKNPTAFYLCASSAGTGETYEQYFGPGTRLTVT.

The chain links TRBV29-1 to TRBJ2-5; 8 positions match TRBD2. This CDR3 spans 13 amino acids. Germline lookup yields CDR1 SQVTM and CDR2 ANQGSEA. Losses at the gene ends were 6 bases for V and 4 bases for J; bases not matched to a gene: 7. CDR3 in DNA: TGCAGCGTCGCTCCGGGGGGGGCAGAGACCCAGTACTTC. This gives the protein CSVAPGGAETQYF.

This clone was detected only once. The gene calls are TRBV19 and TRBJ1-1; the D is unclear. V was shortened by 3 bases and J by 5 bases, with 13 bases between the two germline ends. The CDR3 contains 14 residues. Germline assignment: CDR1 LNHDA and CDR2 SQIVND (reference sequence). The CDR3 reads CASSMAVAGTEAFF. CDR3 coding DNA: TGTGCCAGTAGTATGGCAGTGGCGGGGACTGAAGCTTTCTTT.

The chain couples TRBV29-1 to TRBJ1-2; D remains ambiguous. Trimming removed 3 bases from V and 4 bases from J, with 12 bases in between. Per the germline V gene, CDR1 is SQVTM and CDR2 is ANQGSEA. There are 13 residues in the CDR3. DNA of the CDR3: TGCAGCGTTGAGAAGAGGTACGGCTATGGCTACACCTTC. Residues: CSVEKRYGYGYTF.

The rearrangement links TRBV7-9 to TRBJ1-1, with TRBD1 matching over 8 bases. The germline gives CDR1 SEHNR, CDR2 FQNEAQ (reference sequence). Trimming took 4 bases from V and 5 from J; bases not matched to a gene: 9. The CDR3 contains 15 residues. CDR3 sequence: CASSSSRGQNTEAFF. CDR3 bases: TGTGCCAGCAGCTCCTCCAGGGGGCAGAATACTGAAGCTTTCTTT.

This clone came up a few times. The chain links TRBV18 to TRBJ1-6; D gene unclear. The germline CDR1 and CDR2 sequences are KGHSH and LQKENI. V was pared by 3 bases and J by 1 base, with 7 bases between. The CDR3 is made up of 15 amino acids. The CDR3 region is CASSPGYSYNSPLHF. As DNA, the CDR3 is TGTGCCAGCTCACCCGGGTATTCCTATAATTCACCCCTCCACTTT.

The CDR3, as DNA: TGCGCCAGCAGTGACACTGCCAAAAACATTCAGTACTTC. This gives the protein CASSDTAKNIQYF. The chain uses TRBV10-2 and TRBJ2-4; D remains ambiguous. The CDR3 totals 13 residues. Per germline, CDR1 WSHSY and CDR2 SAAADI. Between the trimmed V and J ends, which lost 3 bases and 1 base, there was a span of 4 bases.

The DNA for the CDR3 is TGTGCCAGCAGCTTACCCTATAGCAATCAGCCCCAGCATTTT. The encoded protein is CASSLPYSNQPQHF. This rearrangement joins TRBV7-9 to TRBJ1-5; D ambiguous. CDR3 length: 14 residues. Trimming pared 2 bases from V and 0 bases from J, leaving 5 bases between. Germline V gene lookup returns CDR1 SEHNR and CDR2 FQNEAQ (reference sequence).

V usage is TRBV10-3 and J usage is TRBJ2-1; 16 bases are shared with TRBD2. Germline V gene sequence: CDR1 ENHRY, CDR2 SYGVKD. With 5 bases clipped from V and 0 bases from J, the junction kept 4 bases outside the gene matches. This CDR3 spans 18 amino acids. The CDR3 is CAISPGTSGGASYNEQFF. For the CDR3, the DNA is TGTGCCATCAGTCCCGGGACTAGCGGGGGGGCCTCCTACAATGAGCAGTTCTTC.

The chain employs TRBV5-4 and TRBJ2-6, with a possible D match to TRBD1 (5 bases). V lost 2 bases and J lost 0, with 12 bases in between. Germline V gene sequence: CDR1 SGHNT, CDR2 YYREEE (reference sequence). This CDR3 has 17 amino acids. CDR3 region: CASSLQDLSSGANVLTF. CDR3 in DNA: TGTGCCAGCAGCTTACAGGATCTAAGCTCTGGGGCCAACGTCCTGACTTTC. Full variable domain (remainder filled in from reference TRBV5-4 and TRBJ2-6): ETGVTQSPTHLIKTRGQQVTLRCSSQSGHNTVSWYQQALGQGPQFIFQYYREEENGRGNFPPRFSGLQFPNYSSELNVNALELDDSALYLCASSLQDLSSGANVLTFGAGSRLTVL.

This rearrangement joins TRBV14 to TRBJ2-3; maybe TRBD2 (5 bases). The CDR3 spans 16 residues. Trimming shortened V by 1 base and J by 0 bases, and 11 bases separated the two germline ends. CDR1 is SGHDN, CDR2 FVKESK, per germline. CDR3 in DNA: TGTGCCAGCAGCCAAGCAAAGGAGGATAGCACAGATACGCAGTATTTT. This codes for CASSQAKEDSTDTQYF.

V is TRBV27 and J is TRBJ2-1; 14 bases map to TRBD2. This CDR3 has 15 residues. J was trimmed by 6 bases and V by 5 bases; bases with no gene match: 3. CDR1 and CDR2 from the germline V gene are MNHEY and SMNVEV (reference sequence). The chain's CDR3 is CASSKTSGRANEQFF. For the CDR3, the DNA is TGTGCCAGCAGTAAGACTAGCGGGAGGGCCAATGAGCAGTTCTTC.

The chain links TRBV7-9 to TRBJ1-1; tentative D call: TRBD1 (5 bases). The CDR3 consists of 14 residues. V dropped 8 bases and J dropped 0 bases, with 13 bases sitting between them. CDR1 and CDR2 from the germline V gene are SEHNR and FQNEAQ (reference sequence). Written as DNA, the CDR3 is TGTGCCAGCGGGGGGACGATATTGAACACTGAAGCTTTCTTT. Translating it yields CASGGTILNTEAFF.

The V and J genes are TRBV7-9 and TRBJ1-5; no reliable D call. This CDR3 has 12 residues. Trimming took 2 bases from V and 7 from J, leaving 6 bases between them. The germline gives CDR1 SEHNR, CDR2 FQNEAQ (reference sequence). The CDR3 spells CASSLLQQPQHF. The CDR3 DNA reads as TGTGCCAGCAGCTTATTACAGCAGCCCCAGCATTTT.

This sequence joins TRBV7-2 and TRBJ2-5; 14 bases map to TRBD2. V shed 4 bases and J 3 bases; nucleotides not matched to a gene: 4. CDR3 length: 16 residues. Per germline, CDR1 SGHTA and CDR2 FQGNSA. The CDR3 DNA is TGTGCCAGCAGCTGGACTAGCGGGGGGACAAAAGAGACCCAGTACTTC. The encoded protein is CASSWTSGGTKETQYF.

The rearrangement links TRBV7-6 to TRBJ2-1; 13 bases fit TRBD2. Germline lookup yields CDR1 SGHVS and CDR2 FNYEAQ. The length of the CDR3 is 16 residues. Germline trimming cut 0 bases from V and 6 bases from J; bases unmatched to any gene: 2. The CDR3 loop is CASSLAGLAGANEQFF. The DNA of the CDR3 is TGTGCCAGCAGCTTAGCAGGACTAGCGGGAGCCAATGAGCAGTTCTTC.

V and J are TRBV30 and TRBJ1-5; 8 bases match TRBD1. CDR1 is GTSNPN and CDR2 is SVGIG in the germline V gene (reference sequence). The V segment lost 3 bases and the J segment 2 bases; nucleotides outside the gene matches: 15. The CDR3 extends over 18 amino acids. CDR3 protein: CAWSSGGGLVGGNQPQHF. CDR3 bases: TGTGCCTGGAGCTCAGGGGGCGGATTGGTAGGTGGCAATCAGCCCCAGCATTTT.